The 9 T cell receptor beta chains given below trace back to one sample, sequenced in a study of blood T cell repertoires in COVID-19. The method was immunoSEQ multiplex PCR; TCRdb's version includes in-frame clones alone and lacks a portion of them. This table has more than 200,000 clones, roughly 91% appearing once. The material sequenced was PBMCs or T cells enriched from blood (not recorded which). The receptors stem from a woman in her twenties or thirties who had recovered from COVID-19.

The chain is built from TRBV9 and TRBJ2-3, with 10 bases matching TRBD2. Trimming removed 0 bases from V and 9 bases from J; junction bases left unmatched: 7. In germline, CDR1 is SGDLS, CDR2 YYNGEE. This CDR3 has 15 residues. The DNA of the CDR3 is TGTGCCAGCAGCGTAGATGGTAGCGGGGGGAGAACGCAGTATTTT. It encodes CASSVDGSGGRTQYF.

On this clone: At one end the junction does not follow the germline gene, possibly because of a read error. The CDR3 region is CASSLDRNTEAFF. CDR3 nucleotide sequence: TGTGCTAGCAGCTTAGACAGAAACACTGAAGCTTTCTTT. The chain employs TRBV7-7 and TRBJ1-1; D is perhaps TRBD1 (5 bases). Germline loops: CDR1 SSHAT, CDR2 FNYEAQ (reference sequence). The length of the CDR3 is 13 residues.

The chain joins TRBV24-1 to TRBJ2-2; TRBD2 agrees at 11 bases. Unmatched junction bases numbered 5, after V lost 7 bases and J lost 2 bases. The length of the CDR3 is 16 residues. Germline V lookup: CDR1 KGHDR, CDR2 SFDVKD. The CDR3 region is CATSSTSGTNTGELFF. CDR3 bases: TGTGCCACCAGCTCGACTAGCGGGACTAACACCGGGGAGCTGTTTTTT.

V gene TRBV6-5 combines with J gene TRBJ1-5; no reliable D call. Germline CDR1 MNHEY, CDR2 SVGAGI. V dropped 8 bases and J dropped 4 bases, with 15 bases sitting between them. This CDR3 is built from 14 residues. The CDR3 DNA follows: TGTGCCAGCTCTCCTTCCGGGAGTAATCAGCCCCAGCATTTT. Protein sequence: CASSPSGSNQPQHF.

The chain links TRBV9 to TRBJ1-3; the D is unclear. Germline V gene data show CDR1 as SGDLS and CDR2 as YYNGEE. V was clipped by 0 bases and J by 0 bases, with 10 bases between them. The CDR3 extends over 16 amino acids. In nucleotides, the CDR3 is TGTGCCAGCAGCGTAGTAGCAGAAACCTCTGGAAACACCATATATTTT. Protein: CASSVVAETSGNTIYF.

The table lists this clone with a count of one. Other DNA sequences within the sample encode an identical CDR3. The J gene is TRBJ1-1, the V gene TRBV7-3, with D uncertain. The CDR3 is 13 residues long. Germline CDR1 and CDR2: SGHTA and FQGTGA. V lost 6 bases and J 0 bases, leaving 8 bases between the germline ends. The CDR3 region is CASSLEMNTEAFF. The CDR3 nucleotides are TGTGCCAGCAGTCTGGAGATGAACACTGAAGCTTTCTTT.

The chain links TRBV11-2 to TRBJ1-1, with 8 positions matching TRBD1. CDR3 length: 14 residues. Unmatched junction bases numbered 7, after V lost 0 bases and J lost 10 bases. CDR1 SGHAT and CDR2 FQNNGV come from the germline V gene. Here the CDR3 reads CASSLEGSGTGAFF. In nucleotides, the CDR3 is TGTGCCAGCAGCTTAGAAGGTTCCGGGACAGGAGCTTTCTTT.

The V and J genes are TRBV9 and TRBJ2-7; 11 nucleotides match TRBD2. Germline values: CDR1 SGDLS, CDR2 YYNGEE. The V and J ends lost 3 bases and 2 bases, in that order; junction bases with no gene match: 7. The CDR3 length is 16 residues. CDR3: CASSATSGTSPYEQYF. In DNA, the CDR3 is TGTGCCAGCAGCGCGACTAGCGGGACCTCCCCCTACGAGCAGTACTTC.

The chain joins TRBV7-9 to TRBJ2-7; possible D gene TRBD1, 6 bases. Germline assignment: CDR1 SEHNR and CDR2 FQNEAQ (reference sequence). V lost 0 bases and J lost 5, with 11 bases in between. This CDR3 region has 14 residues. CDR3 nucleotide sequence: TGTGCCAGCAGCTTAGCCGGGACAAGACACGAGCAGTACTTC. Translated: CASSLAGTRHEQYF.